Listed below are T cell receptor beta chains from one sample, sequenced in a study of CD4+ T cells in melanoma. Assay used: immunoSEQ multiplex PCR; TCRdb lists only in-frame clones, some missing. The repertoire has about 140,000 clones, around nine tenths of them found once; the top ten carry roughly 1.4%. The source is a human donor with melanoma. CDR3s include the opening cysteine and the closing phenylalanine or tryptophan. The order of the fields is D gene, V gene, clone size, J gene, CDR3 DNA, CDR3 protein. A D gene is named only where the DNA matches it firmly. Clone sizes are given selectively: once, few, many, or a class where the clone is expanded.

NA	TRBV11-3	NA	TRBJ2-2	TGTGCCAGCAGTCAAACCACGGCCGGGGAGCTGTTTTTT	CASSQTTAGELFF
NA	TRBV28	NA	TRBJ2-3	TGTGCCAGCAGTTCGGTTCCCCGGGGCTCTAGCACAGATACGCAGTATTTT	CASSSVPRGSSTDTQYF
TRBD2	TRBV5-1	NA	TRBJ2-3	TGCGCCAGCAGCTCGGGGGGGGTTCGGGCAGATACGCAGTATTTT	CASSSGGVRADTQYF
TRBD1	TRBV30	once	TRBJ2-7	TGTGCCTGGAGTCCGGACAGGGGCTACGAGCAGTACTTC	CAWSPDRGYEQYF
NA	TRBV5-1	NA	TRBJ2-2	TGCGCCAGCCACGGGCTAGTGAGTGCCGGGGAGCTGTTTTTT	CASHGLVSAGELFF
TRBD2	TRBV19	NA	TRBJ2-5	TGTGCCAGTAGGTCACTAGCGGGGGGTGCAGAGACCCAGTACTTC	CASRSLAGGAETQYF
NA	TRBV15	NA	TRBJ1-6	TGTGCCACCAGCGGACAACCTCATGTGGGTAATTCACCCCTCCACTTT	CATSGQPHVGNSPLHF
NA	TRBV20-1	few	TRBJ1-2	TGCAGTCCCGGGAGTCGGAGTGGCTACACCTTC	CSPGSRSGYTF
NA	TRBV13	NA	TRBJ2-2	TGTGCCAGCAGTCCCGTGGGGGCCCCCGGGGAGCTGTTTTTT	CASSPVGAPGELFF
NA	TRBV19	NA	TRBJ1-2	TGTGCCAGTAGTATCAAAGTTCGGGGGGCGGAGGGCTACACCTTC	CASSIKVRGAEGYTF
TRBD1	TRBV7-6	few	TRBJ2-2	TGTGCCAGCAGCTCCAGACAGGGCGCCGGGGAGCTGTTTTTT	CASSSRQGAGELFF
TRBD1	TRBV30	NA	TRBJ2-2	TGTGCCTGGAGTGTACGGGACAGGGGGCGAATCGGGGAGCTGTTTTTT	CAWSVRDRGRIGELFF
TRBD1	TRBV2	NA	TRBJ2-1	TGTGCCAGCAGTTCTCAGGGGGTCAATGAGCAGTTCTTC	CASSSQGVNEQFF
NA	TRBV5-6	NA	TRBJ2-2	TGTGCCAGCAGCTTGGGGTCCGGGACCCCCCAGAAGTTTTTT	CASSLGSGTPQKFF
TRBD1	TRBV19	NA	TRBJ1-5	TGTGCCAGCTCCTCGCGGGGACAGGGGCATCAGCCCCAGCATTTT	CASSSRGQGHQPQHF
NA	TRBV6-5	NA	TRBJ1-5	TGTGCCAGCAGTTCACAGGGAAGCCTTAGCAATCAGCCCCAGCATTTT	CASSSQGSLSNQPQHF
TRBD1	TRBV5-5	NA	TRBJ2-7	TGTGCCAGCAGCCTCATAGGTGGTCAGGGGGTGAGAGAGCAGTACTTC	CASSLIGGQGVREQYF
TRBD1	TRBV6-1	NA	TRBJ1-5	TGTGCCAGCAGAGTCGAGGGGGCCCTACAGCCCCAGCATTTT	CASRVEGALQPQHF
NA	TRBV7-9	NA	TRBJ2-1	TGTGCCAGCAGCTTCTTTAGGGGGGGGGCCTATGAGCAGTTCTTC	CASSFFRGGAYEQFF
NA	TRBV18	NA	TRBJ2-5	TGTGCCAGCTCACGTTGGGGGACCCAAGAGACCCAGTACTTC	CASSRWGTQETQYF
TRBD2	TRBV10-1	once	TRBJ2-1	TGCGCCAGCAGCCTTACTAGCGGGGGGGCGGATGAGCAGTTCTTC	CASSLTSGGADEQFF
NA	TRBV7-8	NA	TRBJ1-5	TGTGCCAGCAGCTTAGCTTTCGGCAATCAGCCCCAGCATTTT	CASSLAFGNQPQHF
NA	TRBV6-1	NA	TRBJ2-3	TGTGCCGGGGCGGCGCAAGCATCTAGCACAGATACGCAGTATTTT	CAGAAQASSTDTQYF
NA	TRBV6-5	NA	TRBJ1-2	TGTGCCAGCAGATCGACCGGGATTCTCTATGGCTACACCTTC	CASRSTGILYGYTF
NA	TRBV7-2	NA	TRBJ2-2	TGTGCCAGCAGCTTAGGGGACATCGCCGCCGGGGAGCTGTTTTTT	CASSLGDIAAGELFF
NA	TRBV6-5	NA	TRBJ1-1	TGTGCCAGCAGTCATAGACCGAACACTGAAGCTTTCTTT	CASSHRPNTEAFF
TRBD1	TRBV27	NA	TRBJ1-1	TGTGCCAGCAGTTTATTGGGACAGGGGAACACTGAAGCTTTCTTT	CASSLLGQGNTEAFF
TRBD1	TRBV7-9	NA	TRBJ1-2	TGTGCCAGCAGCTCCAACGACAGGGGGTATCGCTACACCTTC	CASSSNDRGYRYTF
NA	TRBV27	NA	TRBJ2-7	TGTGCCAGCAGCCGAGGACGCCAATTTAGCTCCTACGAGCAGTACTTC	CASSRGRQFSSYEQYF
NA	TRBV5-4	NA	TRBJ2-5	TGTGCCAGCAGCTTAGCCCTTAGGGAGACCCAGTACTTC	CASSLALRETQYF
NA	TRBV5-6	NA	TRBJ2-3	TGTGCCAGCAGACATCGGATGGTCTCGACATACACAGATACGCAGTATTTT	CASRHRMVSTYTDTQYF
TRBD1	TRBV5-8	few	TRBJ1-5	TGTGCCAGCAGCCCGGGACAGCGAGTCAATCAGCCCCAGCATTTT	CASSPGQRVNQPQHF
NA	TRBV15	once	TRBJ1-2	TGTGCCACCAGCAGACGCCTAGGGGATGGCTACACCTTC	CATSRRLGDGYTF
NA	TRBV7-2	NA	TRBJ1-1	TGTGCCAGCACCTCTAGCTTACGCCGGACTGAAGCTTTCTTT	CASTSSLRRTEAFF
TRBD1	TRBV6-5	NA	TRBJ1-6	TGTGCCAGCAGACCCCCCGGGACAGATCTTTCACCCCTCCACTTT	CASRPPGTDLSPLHF
TRBD2	TRBV18	NA	TRBJ2-3	TGTGCCAGCTCACCCGGGAGGGCTGCAGATACGCAGTATTTT	CASSPGRAADTQYF